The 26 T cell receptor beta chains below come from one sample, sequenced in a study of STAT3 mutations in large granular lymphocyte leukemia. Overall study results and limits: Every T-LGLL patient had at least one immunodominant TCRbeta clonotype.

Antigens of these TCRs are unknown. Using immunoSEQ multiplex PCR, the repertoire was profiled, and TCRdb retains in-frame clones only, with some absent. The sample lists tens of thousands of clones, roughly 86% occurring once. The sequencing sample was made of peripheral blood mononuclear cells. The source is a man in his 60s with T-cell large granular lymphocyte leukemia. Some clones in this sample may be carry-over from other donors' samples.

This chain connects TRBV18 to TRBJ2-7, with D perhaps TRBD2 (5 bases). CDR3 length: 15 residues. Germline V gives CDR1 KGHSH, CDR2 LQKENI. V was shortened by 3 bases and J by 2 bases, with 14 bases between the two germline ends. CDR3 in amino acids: CASSPSRGSTYEQYF. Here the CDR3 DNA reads TGTGCCAGCTCACCGAGCCGGGGATCGACCTACGAGCAGTACTTC.

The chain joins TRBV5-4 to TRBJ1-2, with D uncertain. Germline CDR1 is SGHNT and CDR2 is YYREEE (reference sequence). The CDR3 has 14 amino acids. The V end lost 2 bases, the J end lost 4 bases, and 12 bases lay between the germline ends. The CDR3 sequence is CASSFPTDRYGYTF. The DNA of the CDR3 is TGTGCCAGCAGCTTTCCAACGGACCGCTATGGCTACACCTTC.

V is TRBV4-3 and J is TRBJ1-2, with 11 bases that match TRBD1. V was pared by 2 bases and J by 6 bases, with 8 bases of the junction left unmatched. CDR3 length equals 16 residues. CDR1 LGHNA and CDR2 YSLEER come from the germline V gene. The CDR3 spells CASSQTSGQGGNGYTF. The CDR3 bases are TGCGCCAGCAGCCAAACCTCGGGACAGGGGGGAAATGGCTACACCTTC.

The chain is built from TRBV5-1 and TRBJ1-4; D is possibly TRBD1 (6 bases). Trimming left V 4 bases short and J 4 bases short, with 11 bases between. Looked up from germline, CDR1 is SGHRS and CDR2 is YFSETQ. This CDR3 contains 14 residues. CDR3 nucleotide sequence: TGCGCCAGCAGCCCAGGGGAAAATAATGAAAAACTGTTTTTT. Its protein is CASSPGENNEKLFF.

CDR3 coding DNA: TGTGCCAGCAGCCCTCGGGGAGGGAGCAATCAGCCCCAGCATTTT. This translates into CASSPRGGSNQPQHF. This chain uses TRBV7-9 with TRBJ1-5; D gene ambiguous. The CDR3 is 15 amino acids. V lost 5 bases to trimming and J lost 1 base, with 12 bases between them. Germline CDR1 is SEHNR and CDR2 is FQNEAQ (reference sequence).

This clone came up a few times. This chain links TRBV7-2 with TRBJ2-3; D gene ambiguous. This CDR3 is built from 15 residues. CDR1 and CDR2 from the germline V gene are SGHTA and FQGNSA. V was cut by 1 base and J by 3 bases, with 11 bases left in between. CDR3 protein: CASSLVRVTTDTQYF. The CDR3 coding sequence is TGTGCCAGCAGCTTAGTCCGGGTTACGACAGATACGCAGTATTTT.

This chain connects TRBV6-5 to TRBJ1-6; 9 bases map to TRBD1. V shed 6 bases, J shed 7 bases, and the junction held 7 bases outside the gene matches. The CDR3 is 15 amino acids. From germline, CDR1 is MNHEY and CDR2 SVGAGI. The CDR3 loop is CASSSDRGWNSPLHF. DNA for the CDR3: TGTGCCAGCAGCTCGGACAGGGGATGGAATTCACCCCTCCACTTT.

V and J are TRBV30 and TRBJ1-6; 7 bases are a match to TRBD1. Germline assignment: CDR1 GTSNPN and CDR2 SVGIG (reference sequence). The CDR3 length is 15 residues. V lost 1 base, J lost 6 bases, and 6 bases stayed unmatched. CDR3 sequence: CAWSGRQGGNSPLHF. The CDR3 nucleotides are TGTGCCTGGAGTGGACGTCAGGGGGGTAATTCACCCCTCCACTTT.

The DNA for the CDR3 is TGTGCCAGCTCCTTTACAGGGACTTCCTACAATGAGCAGTTCTTC. It encodes CASSFTGTSYNEQFF. The genes are TRBV18 and TRBJ2-1; D is tentatively TRBD1 or TRBD2 (6 bases each). Trimming took off 6 bases at V and 1 base at J, with 13 bases between the two ends. The CDR3 has 15 residues. Germline lookup yields CDR1 KGHSH and CDR2 LQKENI.

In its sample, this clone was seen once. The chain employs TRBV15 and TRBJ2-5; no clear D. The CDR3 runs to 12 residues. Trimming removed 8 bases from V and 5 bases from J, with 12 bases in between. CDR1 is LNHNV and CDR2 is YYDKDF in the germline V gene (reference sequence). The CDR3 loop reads CATGKAPETQYF. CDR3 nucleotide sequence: TGTGCCACCGGGAAGGCCCCGGAGACCCAGTACTTC.

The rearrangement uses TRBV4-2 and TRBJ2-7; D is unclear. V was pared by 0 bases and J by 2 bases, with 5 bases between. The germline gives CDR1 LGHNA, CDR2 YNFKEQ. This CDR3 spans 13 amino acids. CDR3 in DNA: TGTGCCAGCAGCCAAGATCTAGCCTACGAGCAGTACTTC. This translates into CASSQDLAYEQYF.

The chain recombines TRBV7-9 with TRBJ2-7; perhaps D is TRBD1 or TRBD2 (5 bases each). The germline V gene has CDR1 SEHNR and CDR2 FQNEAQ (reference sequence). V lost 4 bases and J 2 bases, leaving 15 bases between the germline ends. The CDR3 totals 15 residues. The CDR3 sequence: CASSWGSGGTYEQYF. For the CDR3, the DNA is TGTGCCAGCAGCTGGGGGTCTGGGGGAACCTACGAGCAGTACTTC. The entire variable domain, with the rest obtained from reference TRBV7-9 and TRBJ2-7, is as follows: DTGVSQNPRHKITKRGQNVTFRCDPISEHNRLYWYRQTLGQGPEFLTYFQNEAQLEKSRLLSDRFSAERPKGSFSTLEIQRTEQGDSAMYLCASSWGSGGTYEQYFGPGTRLTVT.

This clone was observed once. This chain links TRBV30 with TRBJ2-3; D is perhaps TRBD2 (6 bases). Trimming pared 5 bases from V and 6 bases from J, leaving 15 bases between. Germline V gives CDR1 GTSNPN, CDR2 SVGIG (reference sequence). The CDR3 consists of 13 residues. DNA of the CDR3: TGTGCCTGGGGGGCCTCACTAGCCGATACGCAGTATTTT. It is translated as CAWGASLADTQYF. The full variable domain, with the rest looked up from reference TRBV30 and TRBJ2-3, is SQTIHQWPATLVQPVGSPLSLECTVEGTSNPNLYWYRQAAGRGLQLLFYSVGIGQISSEVPQNLSASRPQDRQFILSSKKLLLSDSGFYLCAWGASLADTQYFGPGTRLTVL.

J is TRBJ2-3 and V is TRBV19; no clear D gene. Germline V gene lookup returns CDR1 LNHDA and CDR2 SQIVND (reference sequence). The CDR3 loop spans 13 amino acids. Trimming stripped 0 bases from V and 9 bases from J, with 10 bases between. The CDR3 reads CASSIEAARTQYF. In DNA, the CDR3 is TGTGCCAGTAGTATAGAAGCCGCGCGCACGCAGTATTTT. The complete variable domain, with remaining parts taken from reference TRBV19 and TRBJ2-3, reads DGGITQSPKYLFRKEGQNVTLSCEQNLNHDAMYWYRQDPGQGLRLIYYSQIVNDFQKGDIAEGYSVSREKKESFPLTVTSAQKNPTAFYLCASSIEAARTQYFGPGTRLTVL.

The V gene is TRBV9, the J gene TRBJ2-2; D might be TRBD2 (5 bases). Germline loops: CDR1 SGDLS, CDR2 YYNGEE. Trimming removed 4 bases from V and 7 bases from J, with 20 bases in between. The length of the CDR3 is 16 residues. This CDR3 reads CASSTTARAGNGELFF. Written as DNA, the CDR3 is TGTGCCAGCAGCACAACAGCGCGGGCTGGTAACGGGGAGCTGTTTTTT. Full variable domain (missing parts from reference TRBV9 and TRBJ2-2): DSGVTQTPKHLITATGQRVTLRCSPRSGDLSVYWYQQSLDQGLQFLIQYYNGEERAKGNILERFSAQQFPDLHSELNLSSLELGDSALYFCASSTTARAGNGELFFGEGSRLTVL.

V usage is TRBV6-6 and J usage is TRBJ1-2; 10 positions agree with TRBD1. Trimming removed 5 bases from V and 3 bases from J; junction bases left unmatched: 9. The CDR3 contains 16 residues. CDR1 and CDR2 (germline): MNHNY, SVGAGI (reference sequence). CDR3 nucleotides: TGTGCCAGCAGTCCACCCGGGACAGGGGCAGACTATGGCTACACCTTC. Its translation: CASSPPGTGADYGYTF.

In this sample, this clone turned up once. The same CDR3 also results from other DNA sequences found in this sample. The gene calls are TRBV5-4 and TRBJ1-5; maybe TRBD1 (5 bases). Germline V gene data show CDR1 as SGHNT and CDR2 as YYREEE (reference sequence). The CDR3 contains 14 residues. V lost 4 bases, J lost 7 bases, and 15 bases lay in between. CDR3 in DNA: TGTGCCAGCAGCCTCGGGGGTCTAGGCCAGCCCCAGCATTTT. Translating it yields CASSLGGLGQPQHF.

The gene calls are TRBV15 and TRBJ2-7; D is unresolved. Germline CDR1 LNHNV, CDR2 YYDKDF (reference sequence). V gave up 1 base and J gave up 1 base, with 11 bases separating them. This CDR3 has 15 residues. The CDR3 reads CATSRGRLSSYEQYF. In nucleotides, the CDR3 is TGTGCCACCAGCAGAGGGCGGCTGTCTTCCTACGAGCAGTACTTC.

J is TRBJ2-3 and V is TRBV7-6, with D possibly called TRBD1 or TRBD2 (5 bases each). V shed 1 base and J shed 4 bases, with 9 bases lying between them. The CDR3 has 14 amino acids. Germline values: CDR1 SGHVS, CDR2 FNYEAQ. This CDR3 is CASSLVGVADTQYF. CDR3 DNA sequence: TGTGCCAGCAGCTTAGTGGGGGTGGCAGATACGCAGTATTTT. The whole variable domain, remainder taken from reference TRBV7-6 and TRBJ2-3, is GAGVSQSPRYKVTKRGQDVALRCDPISGHVSLYWYRQALGQGPEFLTYFNYEAQQDKSGLPNDRFSAERPEGSISTLTIQRTEQRDSAMYRCASSLVGVADTQYFGPGTRLTVL.

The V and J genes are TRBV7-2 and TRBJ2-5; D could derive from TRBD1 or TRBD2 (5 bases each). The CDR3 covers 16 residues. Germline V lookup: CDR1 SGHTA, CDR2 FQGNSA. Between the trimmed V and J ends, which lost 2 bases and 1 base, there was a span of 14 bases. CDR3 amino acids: CASSLQPGPVQETQYF. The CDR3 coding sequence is TGTGCCAGCAGCTTACAACCGGGACCGGTCCAAGAGACCCAGTACTTC. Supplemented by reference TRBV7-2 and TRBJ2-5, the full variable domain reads GAGVSQSPSNKVTEKGKDVELRCDPISGHTALYWYRQSLGQGLEFLIYFQGNSAPDKSGLPSDRFSAERTGGSVSTLTIQRTQQEDSAVYLCASSLQPGPVQETQYFGPGTRLLVL.

The CDR3 reads CASSLETSGRNHTQYF. The CDR3 region has the DNA TGTGCCAGCAGCTTGGAGACTAGCGGGAGGAACCATACGCAGTATTTT. The chain is built from TRBV5-6 and TRBJ2-3; TRBD2 agrees at 13 bases. The CDR3 has 16 amino acids. Germline-derived CDR1 and CDR2 are SGHDT and YYEEEE. V was clipped by 0 bases and J by 7 bases; unmatched bases: 5.

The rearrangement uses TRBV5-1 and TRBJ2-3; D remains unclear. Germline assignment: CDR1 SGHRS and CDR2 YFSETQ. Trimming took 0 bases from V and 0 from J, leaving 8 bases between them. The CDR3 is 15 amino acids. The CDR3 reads CASSLDAKSTDTQYF. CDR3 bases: TGCGCCAGCAGCTTGGATGCGAAGAGCACAGATACGCAGTATTTT.

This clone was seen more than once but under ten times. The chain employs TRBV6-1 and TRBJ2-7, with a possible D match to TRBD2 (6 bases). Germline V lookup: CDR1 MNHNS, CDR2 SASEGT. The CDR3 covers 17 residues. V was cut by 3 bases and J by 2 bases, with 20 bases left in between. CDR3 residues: CASSDYRGTVGAYEQYF. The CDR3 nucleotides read TGTGCCAGCAGTGACTACCGGGGGACCGTCGGGGCCTACGAGCAGTACTTC.

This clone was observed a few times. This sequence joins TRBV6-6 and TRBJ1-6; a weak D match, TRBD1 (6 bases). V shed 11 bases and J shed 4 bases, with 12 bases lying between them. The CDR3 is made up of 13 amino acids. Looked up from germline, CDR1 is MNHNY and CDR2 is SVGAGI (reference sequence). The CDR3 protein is CAGRGGYNSPLHF. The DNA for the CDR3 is TGTGCCGGGCGAGGGGGTTATAATTCACCCCTCCACTTT.

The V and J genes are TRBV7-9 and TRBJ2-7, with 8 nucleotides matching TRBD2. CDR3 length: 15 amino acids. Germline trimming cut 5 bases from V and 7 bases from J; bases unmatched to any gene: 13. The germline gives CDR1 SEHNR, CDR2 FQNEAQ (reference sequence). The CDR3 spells CASSPSPGAGGEQYF. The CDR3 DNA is TGTGCCAGCAGCCCCTCGCCGGGGGCGGGGGGTGAGCAGTACTTC.

Written as DNA, the CDR3 is TGTGCCGTTAGAAACACAGCAACTAATGAAAAACTGTTTTTT. It encodes CAVRNTATNEKLFF. The J gene is TRBJ1-4, the V gene TRBV7-9; D remains unclear. With 11 bases removed from V and 0 bases from J, the gap between germline ends came to 13 bases. In germline, CDR1 is SEHNR, CDR2 FQNEAQ (reference sequence). The CDR3 length is 14 residues.